This T cell receptor (beta chain) emerged from a study of identical twins. Study observations and caveats: A partial confounding effect on zero-insertion analyses could come from invariant MAIT and iNKT cells. For monozygotic twins, models underestimated out-of-frame TCR alpha sharing. In cord blood, abundant beta clonotypes had fewer insertions; memory showed no trend.

This clonotype was detected ten times or more. What it binds is not known. This CDR3 has 13 residues. Germline V gene lookup returns CDR1 MDHEN and CDR2 SYDVKM. Trimming left V 7 bases short and J 2 bases short, with 12 bases between. From the 5' RACE reads, TCRdb called clonotypes with MiXCR, one entry per CDR3 protein. This sample has 140,000 to 150,000 distinct CDR3 sequences, with roughly 3.2% found just once. This sequence was found in a young man in good health. The chain combines TRBV28 with TRBJ2-7, with D possibly being TRBD1 (5 bases). The sample comprised memory T cells sorted from blood. CDR3 sequence (DNA): TGTGCCAGCAAGAGGCCAGGGACCTACGAGCAGTACTTC. Translating it yields CASKRPGTYEQYF.